The rows below give T cell receptor beta chains drawn from one sample of a study of blood T cell repertoires in COVID-19. The protocol was immunoSEQ multiplex PCR, while the TCRdb copy is restricted to in-frame clones and leaves out a portion. The data contain about 82,000 clones, roughly four fifths of them seen just once; the ten biggest clones take up 6.5% to 8.5%. The sample comprised peripheral blood. The source is a man in his forties or fifties with active or convalescent COVID-19. Both conserved end residues are part of each CDR3. D genes are given only for firm matches. Clone size is shown for a subset of rows, as once, few, many or a class of expanded clone.

d_call	clone_size	j_call	v_call	cdr3_nt	cdr3_aa
NA	NA	TRBJ1-2	TRBV4-2	TGTGCCAGCAGCCAAGATCTCTCAGGTGCTAATAGCTACACCTTC	CASSQDLSGANSYTF
NA	NA	TRBJ2-5	TRBV14	TGTGCCAGCAGCGAATTAAGAGGGGGAGAGACCCAGTACTTC	CASSELRGGETQYF
NA	once	TRBJ1-6	TRBV9	TGTGCCAGCAGCGTAGGCGTTGGAGAATCACCCCTCCACTTT	CASSVGVGESPLHF
TRBD1	NA	TRBJ2-4	TRBV23-1	TGCGCCAGCAGTTCCAACCGGGACAGGGGAAGATTTCTCGTAGCCAAAAACATTCAGTACTTC	CASSSNRDRGRFLVAKNIQYF
NA	NA	TRBJ1-5	TRBV10-3	TGTGCCATCAGTGAGTACAGGCAGCCCCAGCATTTT	CAISEYRQPQHF
NA	NA	TRBJ1-6	TRBV12-2	TGTGCAAGTCGCCCGGACAGGGGGCCTTCACCCCTCCACTTT	CASRPDRGPSPLHF
NA	NA	TRBJ1-1	TRBV28	TGTGCCAGCAGTTTACATCACAGTGGGAGGACTGAAGCTTTCTTT	CASSLHHSGRTEAFF
TRBD1	NA	TRBJ1-2	TRBV29-1	TGCAGCGTTGAGTTTAGTAGACAGGGAGGCGGCTACACCTTC	CSVEFSRQGGGYTF
NA	NA	TRBJ1-6	TRBV18	TGTGCCAGCTCTCCATCCGCGACAGGTTATAATTCACCCCTCCACTTT	CASSPSATGYNSPLHF
TRBD1	NA	TRBJ1-2	TRBV29-1	TGCAGCGTAGGACAGGGAGATGGCTACACCTTC	CSVGQGDGYTF
NA	NA	TRBJ2-7	TRBV5-5	TGTGCCAGCAGCTTGGTTGGAGGCTACGAGCAGTACTTC	CASSLVGGYEQYF
NA	NA	TRBJ1-1	TRBV28	TGTGCCAGCAGTCCTCCGAAGGGGTCCACTGAAGCTTTCTTT	CASSPPKGSTEAFF
NA	NA	TRBJ2-5	TRBV9	TGTGCCAGCAGCATAGCAGATCTAGGGGGAGAGACCCAGTACTTC	CASSIADLGGETQYF
TRBD1	NA	TRBJ2-5	TRBV6-1	TGTGCCAGCAGTGGGCGGACAGGGTCGATCCAAGAGACCCAGTACTTC	CASSGRTGSIQETQYF
TRBD1	NA	TRBJ2-5	TRBV28	TGTGCCACCATGTACCAGGGGGCGGGAGAGACCCAGTACTTC	CATMYQGAGETQYF
TRBD1	few	TRBJ2-1	TRBV2	TGTGCCAGCAGTTACCGGACAGGGCTCGGTGAGCAGTTCTTC	CASSYRTGLGEQFF
NA	once	TRBJ1-5	TRBV6-1	TGTGCCAGCAGTGTCCTGCAGGGGCCGAATCGGGATAGCAATCAGCCCCAGCATTTT	CASSVLQGPNRDSNQPQHF
TRBD1	NA	TRBJ2-5	TRBV6-1	TGTGCCAGCAGTGAAGGACAGGGTGGCCAAGAGACCCAGTACTTC	CASSEGQGGQETQYF
NA	NA	TRBJ1-1	TRBV5-1	TGCGCCAGCAGCTTGGACCACAGGAACACTGAAGCTTTCTTT	CASSLDHRNTEAFF
TRBD1	NA	TRBJ2-2	TRBV7-8	TGTGCCAGCAGCTCCCCGGGACAGGGGGCCGGGGAGCTGTTTTTT	CASSSPGQGAGELFF
TRBD1	NA	TRBJ2-1	TRBV18	TGTGCCAGCTCGCCTGGGACAGGGGATCTGTTCTTC	CASSPGTGDLFF
NA	NA	TRBJ2-3	TRBV7-2	TGTGCCAGCAAATGGCGGGGTAGCACAGATACGCAGTATTTT	CASKWRGSTDTQYF
TRBD2	NA	TRBJ2-5	TRBV3-1/TRBV3-2	TGTGCCAGCAGCCAAAACTCCGGGACTAGCGGGCAAGAGACCCAGTACTTC	CASSQNSGTSGQETQYF